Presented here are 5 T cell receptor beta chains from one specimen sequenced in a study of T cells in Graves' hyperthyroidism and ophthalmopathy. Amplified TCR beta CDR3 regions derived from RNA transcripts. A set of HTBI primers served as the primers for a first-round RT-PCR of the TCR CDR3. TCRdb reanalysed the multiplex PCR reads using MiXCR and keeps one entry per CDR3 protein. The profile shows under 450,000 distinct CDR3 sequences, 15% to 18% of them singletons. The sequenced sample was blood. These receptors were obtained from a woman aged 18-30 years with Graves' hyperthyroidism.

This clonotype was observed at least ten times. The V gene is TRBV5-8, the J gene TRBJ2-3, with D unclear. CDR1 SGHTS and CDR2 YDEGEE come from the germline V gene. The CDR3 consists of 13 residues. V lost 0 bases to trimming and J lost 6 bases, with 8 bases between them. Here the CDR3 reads CASSLGYWDTQYF. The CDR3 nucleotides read TGTGCCAGCAGCTTGGGCTACTGGGATACGCAGTATTTT.

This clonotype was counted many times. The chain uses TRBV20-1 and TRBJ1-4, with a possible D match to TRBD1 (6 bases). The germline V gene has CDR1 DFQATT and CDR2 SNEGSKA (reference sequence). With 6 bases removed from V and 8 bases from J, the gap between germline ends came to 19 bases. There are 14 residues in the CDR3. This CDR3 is CSAREGGGHEKLFF. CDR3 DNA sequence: TGCAGTGCCCGTGAGGGAGGGGGGCACGAAAAACTGTTTTTT.

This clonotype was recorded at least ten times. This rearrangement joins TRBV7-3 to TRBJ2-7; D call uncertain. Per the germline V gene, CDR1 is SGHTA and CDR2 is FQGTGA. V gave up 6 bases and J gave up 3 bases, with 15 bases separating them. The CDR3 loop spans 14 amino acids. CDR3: CASRRWAGDYEQYF. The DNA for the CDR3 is TGTGCCAGCAGGCGATGGGCAGGTGACTACGAGCAGTACTTC.

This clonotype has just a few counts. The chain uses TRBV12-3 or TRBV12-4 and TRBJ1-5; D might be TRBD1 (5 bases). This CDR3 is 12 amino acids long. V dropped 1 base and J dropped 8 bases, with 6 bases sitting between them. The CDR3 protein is CASSLGGKPQHF. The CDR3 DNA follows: TGTGCCAGCAGTTTAGGGGGGAAGCCCCAGCATTTT.

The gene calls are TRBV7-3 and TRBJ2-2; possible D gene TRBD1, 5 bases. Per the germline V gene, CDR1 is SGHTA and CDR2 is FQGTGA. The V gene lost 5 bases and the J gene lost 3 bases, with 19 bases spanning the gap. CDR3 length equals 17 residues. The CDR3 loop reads CASSLRTSTEYTGELFF. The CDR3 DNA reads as TGTGCCAGCAGCCTACGAACATCGACAGAATACACCGGGGAGCTGTTTTTT.